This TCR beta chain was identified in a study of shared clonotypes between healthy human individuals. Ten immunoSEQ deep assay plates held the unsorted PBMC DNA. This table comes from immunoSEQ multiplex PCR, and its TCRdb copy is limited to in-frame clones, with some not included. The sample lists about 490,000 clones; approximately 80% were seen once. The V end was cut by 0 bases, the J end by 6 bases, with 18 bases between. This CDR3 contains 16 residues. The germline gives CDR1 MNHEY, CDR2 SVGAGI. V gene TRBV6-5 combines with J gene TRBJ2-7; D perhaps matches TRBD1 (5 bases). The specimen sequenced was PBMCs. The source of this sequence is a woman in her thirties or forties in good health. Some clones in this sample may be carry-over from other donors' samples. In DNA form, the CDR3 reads TGTGCCAGCAGTTACTCGATCAGGGCAGTCGACGCCGAGCAGTACTTC. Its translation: CASSYSIRAVDAEQYF.